Listed below are T cell receptor beta chains from one sample, sequenced in a study of cytomegalovirus exposure and HLA in healthy donors. TCRdb's copy holds only in-frame clones and misses some; the assay was immunoSEQ multiplex PCR. The sample contains around 160,000 clones, roughly 78% of which appear only once. Input material: PBMCs. These receptors all come from a man aged 35-49 years in good health and CMV-seropositive. The conserved cysteine and the conserved F or W are not part of the CDR3 here. Part of the rows lack a size; the others show once, few, many or a class for expanded clones.

v_gene: TRBV10-1; abundance: .; j_gene: TRBJ2-7; CDR3aa: ASREMTAYEQY
v_gene: TRBV30; abundance: .; j_gene: TRBJ1-3; CDR3aa: AWNSALGGTIY
v_gene: TRBV5-8; abundance: few; j_gene: TRBJ2-1; CDR3aa: ASSAGQEYNEQF
v_gene: TRBV5-8; abundance: once; j_gene: TRBJ1-5; CDR3aa: ASSYGTLQGQPQH
v_gene: TRBV15; abundance: .; j_gene: TRBJ1-2; CDR3aa: ATSRDGGNYGYT
v_gene: TRBV7-3; abundance: .; j_gene: TRBJ2-3; CDR3aa: ASASGSTDTQY
v_gene: TRBV30; abundance: few; j_gene: TRBJ1-3; CDR3aa: ARGQLRGNTIY
v_gene: TRBV4-3; abundance: .; j_gene: TRBJ2-7; CDR3aa: ASSQDRFYEQY
v_gene: TRBV7-9; abundance: .; j_gene: TRBJ2-3; CDR3aa: ASSLGREASRDTQY
v_gene: TRBV9; abundance: .; j_gene: TRBJ2-6; CDR3aa: ASSVERDSSGANVLT
v_gene: TRBV19; abundance: .; j_gene: TRBJ1-2; CDR3aa: ASNDRDRVHPRDGYT
v_gene: TRBV7-2; abundance: .; j_gene: TRBJ1-1; CDR3aa: ASSLEGASDTEAF
v_gene: TRBV6-5; abundance: .; j_gene: TRBJ1-4; CDR3aa: ASSIPGQGNEKLF
v_gene: TRBV6-1; abundance: once; j_gene: TRBJ1-5; CDR3aa: ASSAGTGVSNQPQH
v_gene: TRBV28; abundance: .; j_gene: TRBJ2-7; CDR3aa: ASSDSNPSYEQY
v_gene: TRBV5-1; abundance: few; j_gene: TRBJ2-1; CDR3aa: ASSYRTSGRDNEQF
v_gene: TRBV6-4; abundance: once; j_gene: TRBJ2-3; CDR3aa: ASKGSGTDTQY
v_gene: TRBV19; abundance: .; j_gene: TRBJ1-5; CDR3aa: ASRPGQTNQPQH
v_gene: TRBV9; abundance: .; j_gene: TRBJ2-5; CDR3aa: ASSVAVGKGETQY
v_gene: TRBV6-1; abundance: .; j_gene: TRBJ2-1; CDR3aa: ASTLEYNEQF
v_gene: TRBV6-5; abundance: few; j_gene: TRBJ2-7; CDR3aa: ASSLIEGSYEQY
v_gene: TRBV15; abundance: once; j_gene: TRBJ1-5; CDR3aa: ATRVQGQGGQPQH
v_gene: TRBV28; abundance: .; j_gene: TRBJ2-1; CDR3aa: ASSFLGQGTYNEQF
v_gene: TRBV15; abundance: .; j_gene: TRBJ2-7; CDR3aa: ATSRDPGHRSYEQY
v_gene: TRBV12-5; abundance: .; j_gene: TRBJ2-7; CDR3aa: ASGFPNPPLQAGVPDEQY
v_gene: TRBV7-9; abundance: .; j_gene: TRBJ2-2; CDR3aa: ASSFGSGGPGGELF
v_gene: TRBV18; abundance: .; j_gene: TRBJ2-3; CDR3aa: ASSEWSTDTQY
v_gene: TRBV9; abundance: .; j_gene: TRBJ2-3; CDR3aa: ASSVGQGTTDTQY
v_gene: TRBV7-9; abundance: .; j_gene: TRBJ1-2; CDR3aa: SSSLTRNYGYT
v_gene: TRBV5-8; abundance: once; j_gene: TRBJ1-1; CDR3aa: ASSFLGTEAF
v_gene: TRBV19; abundance: .; j_gene: TRBJ1-5; CDR3aa: ASSIGQGYSNQPQH